One T cell receptor (beta chain) is described in this entry. Libraries were prepared by immunoSEQ multiplex PCR; TCRdb keeps only in-frame clonotypes and omits some of them. This table has roughly 250,000 clones, 82% appearing once. This sample is drawn from a study of blood T cell repertoires in COVID-19. Germline CDR1 and CDR2: MGHDK and SYGVNS. Deletions cut 6 bases from V and 7 bases from J, with 15 bases between. This CDR3 region has 13 residues. Sequencing used peripheral blood. The receptor was isolated from a woman in her 70s with acute or convalescent COVID-19. The chain couples TRBV25-1 to TRBJ1-1; D is possibly TRBD1 (6 bases). The CDR3, as DNA: TGTGCCAGCAGCAGGGGTCCGGAGATTGAAGCTTTCTTT. Encoded protein: CASSRGPEIEAFF.